Listed below are T cell receptor beta chains from one sample, sequenced in a study of spatial heterogeneity in lung cancer. TCRdb ran MiXCR on the 5' RACE reads and lists one entry per CDR3 protein. The top ten clones hold about 4% of a sample with about 18,000 distinct CDR3 sequences, around 6.5% of them seen once. This material consisted of lung tumor tissue, taken at surgery. The receptors derive from a female donor with early-stage non-small cell lung cancer. CDR3s include the opening cysteine and the closing phenylalanine or tryptophan. D genes are given only for firm matches. Clone size is given for some rows only: seen once, a few or many times, or a class if the clone is expanded.

D gene,J gene,clone size,V gene,CDR3 protein,CDR3 DNA
TRBD2,TRBJ2-1,many,TRBV28,CASSAGVRNEQFF,TGTGCCAGCAGTGCGGGAGTACGAAATGAGCAGTTCTTC
TRBD1,TRBJ1-1,few,TRBV10-3,CAIQTGGTTEAFF,TGTGCCATCCAGACAGGGGGTACCACTGAAGCTTTCTTT
-,TRBJ1-1,medium-sized,TRBV5-1,CASRTDQYTEAFF,TGCGCCAGCAGGACAGACCAGTACACTGAAGCTTTCTTT
TRBD2,TRBJ2-7,many,TRBV27,CASSFLAGVAYEQYF,TGTGCCAGCAGTTTTCTAGCGGGAGTAGCCTACGAGCAGTACTTC
-,TRBJ2-4,many,TRBV5-1,CASSLDAYRGKNIQYF,TGCGCCAGCAGCTTGGATGCCTACCGGGGCAAAAACATTCAGTACTTC
TRBD2,TRBJ2-7,medium-sized,TRBV11-2,CASSPVRREGPYEQYF,TGTGCCAGCAGCCCCGTGAGGCGGGAGGGGCCCTACGAGCAGTACTTC
TRBD1,TRBJ2-7,many,TRBV7-2,CASSLGSGQGTYEQYF,TGTGCCAGCAGCTTAGGTTCGGGACAGGGGACCTACGAGCAGTACTTC
-,TRBJ2-7,few,TRBV20-1,CSASPPGGRTREQYF,TGCAGTGCTAGCCCGCCGGGCGGACGTACGAGAGAGCAGTACTTC
TRBD1,TRBJ2-4,many,TRBV5-1,CASSPTGVGNIQYF,TGCGCCAGCAGCCCGACAGGGGTCGGAAACATTCAGTACTTC
-,TRBJ1-2,many,TRBV7-2,CASSFAYGYTF,TGTGCCAGCAGCTTTGCCTATGGCTACACCTTC
TRBD2,TRBJ2-5,many,TRBV7-9,CASSLPGLAGGIQYF,TGTGCCAGCAGCCTCCCGGGACTAGCGGGGGGGATCCAGTACTTC
-,TRBJ2-7,many,TRBV29-1,CSVEEDYYEQYF,TGCAGCGTTGAAGAGGATTACTACGAGCAGTACTTC
-,TRBJ2-7,many,TRBV4-1,CASSRVTPNDEQYF,TGCGCCAGCAGCCGAGTGACCCCCAACGACGAGCAGTACTTC
-,TRBJ1-5,many,TRBV10-3,CAISEGSGNQPQHF,TGTGCCATCAGTGAGGGGTCAGGGAATCAGCCCCAGCATTTT
TRBD2,TRBJ2-7,many,TRBV10-3,CAISPGLADEQYF,TGTGCCATCAGTCCCGGACTAGCGGACGAGCAGTACTTC
-,TRBJ2-7,-,TRBV25-1,CASSESPPYEQYF,TGTGCCAGCAGTGAATCCCCCCCCTACGAGCAGTACTTC
TRBD1,TRBJ1-2,many,TRBV18,CASSGTGAPLGHTF,TGTGCCAGCTCGGGGACAGGGGCTCCCCTGGGCCACACCTTC
-,TRBJ2-5,many,TRBV12-5,CASGFEQETQYF,TGTGCTAGTGGTTTCGAACAAGAGACCCAGTACTTC
TRBD1,TRBJ2-5,many,TRBV19,CASSPTIGQGAPQETQYF,TGTGCCAGTAGTCCCACAATCGGGCAGGGGGCCCCTCAAGAGACCCAGTACTTC
TRBD1,TRBJ1-5,many,TRBV6-1,CASSMTGAGWYQPQHF,TGTGCCAGCAGTATGACAGGGGCTGGCTGGTATCAGCCCCAGCATTTT
-,TRBJ2-3,many,TRBV20-1,CSASRADTQYF,TGCAGTGCTAGTCGTGCAGATACGCAGTATTTT
-,TRBJ1-5,many,TRBV28,CASSLGRFSNQPQHF,TGTGCCAGCAGTTTAGGTCGCTTTAGCAATCAGCCCCAGCATTTT
TRBD2,TRBJ2-7,many,TRBV5-1,CASRGVGIAPYEQYF,TGCGCCAGCCGGGGGGTGGGGATAGCACCCTACGAGCAGTACTTC
-,TRBJ2-5,many,TRBV7-2,CASSGGRKETQYF,TGTGCCAGCAGCGGGGGAAGAAAAGAGACCCAGTACTTC
TRBD2,TRBJ2-2,many,TRBV7-2,CASSRRGSAGGPGELFF,TGTGCCAGCAGCCGACGCGGCTCAGCGGGAGGGCCCGGGGAGCTGTTTTTT
-,TRBJ2-3,many,TRBV4-2,CASSQGIYTQYF,TGTGCCAGCAGCCAAGGGATATATACGCAGTATTTT
-,TRBJ1-2,-,TRBV7-2,CASSFSGGPYYGYTF,TGTGCCAGCAGCTTCTCCGGGGGACCATACTATGGCTACACCTTC
TRBD2,TRBJ2-3,-,TRBV12-3/TRBV12-4,CASRRLVAGRVDTQYF,TGTGCCAGCAGGAGATTAGTAGCGGGAAGGGTAGATACGCAGTATTTT
-,TRBJ1-2,many,TRBV4-3,CASSQAGYGYTF,TGCGCCAGCAGCCAAGCAGGTTATGGCTACACCTTC
-,TRBJ1-1,once,TRBV6-5,CASSYSRNTEAFF,TGTGCCAGCAGTTATTCTCGGAACACTGAAGCTTTCTTT
TRBD1,TRBJ1-1,-,TRBV10-2,CASTGTGGSLLSQGEAFF,TGCGCCAGCACCGGGACAGGGGGAAGCCTATTATCCCAAGGTGAAGCTTTCTTT
TRBD2,TRBJ2-1,few,TRBV29-1,CSVDPPGLAGYNEQFF,TGCAGCGTTGACCCTCCCGGACTAGCGGGATACAATGAGCAGTTCTTC
TRBD1,TRBJ2-2,many,TRBV28,CASRPGQYTGELFF,TGTGCCAGCAGACCGGGACAGTACACCGGGGAGCTGTTTTTT
-,TRBJ1-1,many,TRBV6-6,CASRYIDMNTEAFF,TGTGCCAGCAGGTATATCGACATGAACACTGAAGCTTTCTTT
TRBD2,TRBJ2-5,few,TRBV2,CASSERAGEETQYF,TGTGCCAGCAGTGAAAGAGCGGGGGAGGAGACCCAGTACTTC
-,TRBJ2-7,many,TRBV11-2,CASSFGHEQYF,TGTGCCAGCAGCTTCGGGCACGAGCAGTACTTC
-,TRBJ1-2,many,TRBV20-1,CSARLPLSANYGYTF,TGCAGTGCTAGACTCCCCTTGTCTGCTAACTATGGCTACACCTTC
TRBD2,TRBJ2-2,few,TRBV7-9,CASSLTSVAGELFF,TGTGCCAGCAGCTTGACTAGCGTGGCCGGGGAGCTGTTTTTT
TRBD1,TRBJ1-5,medium-sized,TRBV7-2,CASSFDRGGQPQHF,TGTGCCAGCAGCTTCGACAGGGGTGGCCAGCCCCAGCATTTT
-,TRBJ2-7,many,TRBV6-2/TRBV6-3,CASSYSNRIPYEQYF,TGTGCCAGCAGTTACTCGAATAGGATACCCTACGAGCAGTACTTC
TRBD1,TRBJ2-3,-,TRBV2,CASSQGTGTSTDTQYF,TGTGCCAGCAGCCAAGGGACAGGGACTAGCACAGATACGCAGTATTTT